Sequencing of this T cell receptor (beta chain) was carried out in a study of blood T cell repertoires in COVID-19. Study in general: Collection of acute and convalescent COVID-19 samples took place in the United States, Italy and Spain. PBMCs, B-cell-depleted T cells, or T cells were the source of the cDNA or gDNA that made up the material.

Per the study methods: Cell counts per sample came from amplifying reference gene primers. Some clones are missing from TCRdb's copy, which holds only in-frame ones; the method was immunoSEQ multiplex PCR. The DNA gave D and trimming, while V, J and clone size come from that table. The profile covers some 43,000 clones, with about 87% appearing a single time and 15% taken by the ten largest. The CDR3 loop spans 16 amino acids. V gave up 3 bases and J gave up 0 bases; unmatched junction bases: 4. Germline V CDR1 and CDR2: MNHNY, SVGAGI (reference sequence). Sequencing was carried out using peripheral blood. The J gene is TRBJ2-2, the V gene TRBV6-6; TRBD2 matches at 7 bases. This sequence originates from a man between 60 and 70 years old with active COVID-19. The CDR3 here is CASSYRGGANTGELFF. CDR3 bases: TGTGCCAGCAGTTATCGGGGAGGGGCGAACACCGGGGAGCTGTTTTTT.